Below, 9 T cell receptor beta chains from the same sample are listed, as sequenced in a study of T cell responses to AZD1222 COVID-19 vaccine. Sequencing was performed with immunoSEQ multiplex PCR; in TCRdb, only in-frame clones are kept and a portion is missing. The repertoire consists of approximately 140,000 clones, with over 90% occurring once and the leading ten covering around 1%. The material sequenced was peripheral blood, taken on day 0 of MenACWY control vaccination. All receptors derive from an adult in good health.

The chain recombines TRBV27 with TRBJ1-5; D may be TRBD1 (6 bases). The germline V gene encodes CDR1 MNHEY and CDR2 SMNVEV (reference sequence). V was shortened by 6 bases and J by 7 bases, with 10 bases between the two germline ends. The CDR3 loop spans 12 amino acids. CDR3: CASSAGVQPQHF. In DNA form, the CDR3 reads TGTGCCAGCAGCGCAGGGGTACAGCCCCAGCATTTT.

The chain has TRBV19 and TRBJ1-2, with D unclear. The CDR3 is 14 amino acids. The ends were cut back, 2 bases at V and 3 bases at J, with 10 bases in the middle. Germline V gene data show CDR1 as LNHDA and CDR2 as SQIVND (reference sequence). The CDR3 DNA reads TGTGCCAGTAGTATAAGGAACAACTACTATGGCTACACCTTC. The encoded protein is CASSIRNNYYGYTF.

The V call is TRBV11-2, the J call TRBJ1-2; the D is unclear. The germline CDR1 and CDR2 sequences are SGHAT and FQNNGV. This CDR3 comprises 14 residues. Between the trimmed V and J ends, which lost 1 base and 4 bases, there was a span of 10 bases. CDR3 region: CASSLVTVTYGYTF. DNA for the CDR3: TGTGCCAGCAGCTTAGTCACGGTAACCTATGGCTACACCTTC. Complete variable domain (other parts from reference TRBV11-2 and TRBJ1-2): EAGVAQSPRYKIIEKRQSVAFWCNPISGHATLYWYQQILGQGPKLLIQFQNNGVVDDSQLPKDRFSAERLKGVDSTLKIQPAKLEDSAVYLCASSLVTVTYGYTFGSGTRLTVV.

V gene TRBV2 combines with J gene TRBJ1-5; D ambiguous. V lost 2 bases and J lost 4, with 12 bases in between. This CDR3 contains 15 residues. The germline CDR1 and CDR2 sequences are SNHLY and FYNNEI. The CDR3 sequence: CASSERGLGNQPQHF. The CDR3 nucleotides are TGTGCCAGCAGTGAAAGAGGCCTAGGGAATCAGCCCCAGCATTTT.

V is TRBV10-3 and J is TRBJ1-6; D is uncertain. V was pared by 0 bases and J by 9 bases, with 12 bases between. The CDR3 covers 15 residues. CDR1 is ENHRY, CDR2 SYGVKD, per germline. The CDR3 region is CAISESVGSTSPLHF. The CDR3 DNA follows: TGTGCCATCAGTGAGTCAGTAGGGTCCACTTCACCCCTCCACTTT.

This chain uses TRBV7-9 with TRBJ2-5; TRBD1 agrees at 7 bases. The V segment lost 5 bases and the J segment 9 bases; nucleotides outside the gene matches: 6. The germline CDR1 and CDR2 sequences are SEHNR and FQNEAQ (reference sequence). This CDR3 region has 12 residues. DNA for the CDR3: TGTGCCAGCAGCCCACAGGGGCAGGCCCAGTACTTC. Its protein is CASSPQGQAQYF.

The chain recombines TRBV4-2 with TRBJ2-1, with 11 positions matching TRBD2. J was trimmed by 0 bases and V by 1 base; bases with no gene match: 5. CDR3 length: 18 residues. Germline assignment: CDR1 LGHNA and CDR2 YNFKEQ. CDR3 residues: CASSQASGRFSSYNEQFF. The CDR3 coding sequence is TGTGCCAGCAGCCAAGCTAGCGGGAGGTTCTCCTCCTACAATGAGCAGTTCTTC.

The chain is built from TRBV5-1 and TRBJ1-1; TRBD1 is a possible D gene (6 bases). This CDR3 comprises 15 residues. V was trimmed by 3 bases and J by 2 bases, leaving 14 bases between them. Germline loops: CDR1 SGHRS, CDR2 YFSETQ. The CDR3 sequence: CASSSGGSFNTEAFF. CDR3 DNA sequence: TGCGCCAGCAGCTCGGGGGGCAGCTTCAACACTGAAGCTTTCTTT.

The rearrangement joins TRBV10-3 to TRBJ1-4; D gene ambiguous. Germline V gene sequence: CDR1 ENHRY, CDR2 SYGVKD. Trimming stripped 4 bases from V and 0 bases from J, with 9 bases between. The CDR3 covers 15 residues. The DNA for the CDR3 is TGTGCCATCAGTGCCCAGGTTACAACTAATGAAAAACTGTTTTTT. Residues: CAISAQVTTNEKLFF.